This T cell receptor beta chain was identified during a study of T cells in Graves' hyperthyroidism and ophthalmopathy. What was amplified from RNA transcripts were TCR beta CDR3 regions. An initial round of RT-PCR targeting the TCR CDR3 relied on the HTBI primer set. TCRdb analysed the multiplex PCR reads with MiXCR anew, one entry per CDR3 protein. Of some 690,000 distinct CDR3 sequences in the sample, roughly 17% were seen once. Details on this clonotype: Its cognate antigen is unknown. It may be a read error: a sequence one base away is much more abundant.

Study findings and constraints: Appearing also in blood were most of the thyroid clonotypes expanded above 0.001.

The receptor was isolated from a man over 45 with Graves' hyperthyroidism. The sample comprised blood.

In DNA, the CDR3 is TGTGCCAGCAGCCCGACAGGGATACCCTACGAGCAGTACTTC. Its protein product is CASSPTGIPYEQYF. V and J are TRBV2 and TRBJ2-7; TRBD1 aligns across 7 bases. V was clipped by 6 bases and J by 2 bases; unmatched bases: 7. CDR3 length equals 14 residues. CDR1 and CDR2 from the germline V gene are SNHLY and FYNNEI.